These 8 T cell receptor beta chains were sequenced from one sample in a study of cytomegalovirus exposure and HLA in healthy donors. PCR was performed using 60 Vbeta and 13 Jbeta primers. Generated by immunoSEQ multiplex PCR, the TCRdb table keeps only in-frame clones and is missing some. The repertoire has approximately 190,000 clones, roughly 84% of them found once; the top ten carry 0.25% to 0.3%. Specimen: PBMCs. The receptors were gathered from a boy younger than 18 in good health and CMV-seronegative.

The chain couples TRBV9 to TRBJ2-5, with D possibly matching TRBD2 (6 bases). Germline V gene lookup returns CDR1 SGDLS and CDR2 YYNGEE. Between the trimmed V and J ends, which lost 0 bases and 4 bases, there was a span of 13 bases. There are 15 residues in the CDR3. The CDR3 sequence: CASSVDGWRGETQYF. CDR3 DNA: TGTGCCAGCAGCGTAGATGGATGGAGGGGAGAGACCCAGTACTTC.

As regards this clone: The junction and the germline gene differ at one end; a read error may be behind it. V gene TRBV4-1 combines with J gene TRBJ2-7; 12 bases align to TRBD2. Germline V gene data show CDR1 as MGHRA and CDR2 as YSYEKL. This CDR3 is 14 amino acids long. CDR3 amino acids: CASSAPGLAGDIHF. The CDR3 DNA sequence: TGCGCCAGCAGCGCTCCGGGACTAGCGGGTGACATACACTTC.

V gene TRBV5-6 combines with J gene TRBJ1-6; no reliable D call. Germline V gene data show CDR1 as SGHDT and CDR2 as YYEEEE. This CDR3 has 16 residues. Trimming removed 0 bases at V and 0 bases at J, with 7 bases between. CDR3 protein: CASSLGGSSYNSPLHF. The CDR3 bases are TGTGCCAGCAGCTTGGGAGGGAGCTCCTATAATTCACCCCTCCACTTT. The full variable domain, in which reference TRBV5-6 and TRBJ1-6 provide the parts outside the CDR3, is DAGVTQSPTHLIKTRGQQVTLRCSPKSGHDTVSWYQQALGQGPQFIFQYYEEEERQRGNFPDRFSGHQFPNYSSELNVNALLLGDSALYLCASSLGGSSYNSPLHFGNGTRLTVT.

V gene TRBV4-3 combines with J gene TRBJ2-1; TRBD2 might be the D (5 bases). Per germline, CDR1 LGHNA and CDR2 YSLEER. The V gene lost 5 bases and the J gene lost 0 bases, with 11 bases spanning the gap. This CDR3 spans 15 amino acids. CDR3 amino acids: CASSERRTSYNEQFF. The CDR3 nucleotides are TGCGCCAGCAGCGAGCGGCGAACCTCCTACAATGAGCAGTTCTTC.

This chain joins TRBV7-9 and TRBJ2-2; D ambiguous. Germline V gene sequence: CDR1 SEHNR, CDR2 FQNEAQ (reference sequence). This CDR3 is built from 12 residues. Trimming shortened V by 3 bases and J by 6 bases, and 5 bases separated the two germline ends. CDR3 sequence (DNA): TGTGCCAGCAGCTTCGTTCCCGGGGAGCTGTTTTTT. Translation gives CASSFVPGELFF.

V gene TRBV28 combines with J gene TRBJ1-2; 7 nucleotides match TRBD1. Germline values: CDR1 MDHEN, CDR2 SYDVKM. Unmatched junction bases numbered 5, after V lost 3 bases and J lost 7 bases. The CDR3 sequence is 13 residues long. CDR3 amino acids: CASSFDRDSGYTF. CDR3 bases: TGTGCCAGCAGTTTCGACAGGGATAGTGGCTACACCTTC.

CDR3 residues: CASSLLRDGQGYTF. In nucleotides, the CDR3 is TGTGCCAGCAGCTTATTGCGGGACGGACAAGGCTACACCTTC. The chain couples TRBV7-9 to TRBJ1-2; D is possibly TRBD1 (5 bases). The CDR3 covers 14 residues. The V end lost 2 bases, the J end lost 8 bases, and 15 bases lay between the germline ends. CDR1 and CDR2 (germline): SEHNR, FQNEAQ (reference sequence).

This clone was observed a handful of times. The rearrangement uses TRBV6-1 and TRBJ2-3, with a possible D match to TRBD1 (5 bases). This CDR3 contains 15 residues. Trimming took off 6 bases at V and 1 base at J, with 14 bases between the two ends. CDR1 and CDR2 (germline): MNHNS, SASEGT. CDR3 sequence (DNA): TGTGCCAGCAGCAGACAGCGTCCGCGCACAGATACGCAGTATTTT. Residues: CASSRQRPRTDTQYF.